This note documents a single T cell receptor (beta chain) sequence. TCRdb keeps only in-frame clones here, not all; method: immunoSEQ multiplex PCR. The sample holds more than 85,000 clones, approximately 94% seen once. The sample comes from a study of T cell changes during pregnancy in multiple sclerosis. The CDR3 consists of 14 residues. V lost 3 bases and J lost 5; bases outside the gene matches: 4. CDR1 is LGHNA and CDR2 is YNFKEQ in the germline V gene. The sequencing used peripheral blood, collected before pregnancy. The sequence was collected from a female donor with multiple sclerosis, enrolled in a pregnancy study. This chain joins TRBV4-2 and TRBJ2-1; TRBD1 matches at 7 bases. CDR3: CASSHSGTDNEQFF. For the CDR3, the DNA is TGTGCCAGCAGCCATTCCGGGACAGACAATGAGCAGTTCTTC.